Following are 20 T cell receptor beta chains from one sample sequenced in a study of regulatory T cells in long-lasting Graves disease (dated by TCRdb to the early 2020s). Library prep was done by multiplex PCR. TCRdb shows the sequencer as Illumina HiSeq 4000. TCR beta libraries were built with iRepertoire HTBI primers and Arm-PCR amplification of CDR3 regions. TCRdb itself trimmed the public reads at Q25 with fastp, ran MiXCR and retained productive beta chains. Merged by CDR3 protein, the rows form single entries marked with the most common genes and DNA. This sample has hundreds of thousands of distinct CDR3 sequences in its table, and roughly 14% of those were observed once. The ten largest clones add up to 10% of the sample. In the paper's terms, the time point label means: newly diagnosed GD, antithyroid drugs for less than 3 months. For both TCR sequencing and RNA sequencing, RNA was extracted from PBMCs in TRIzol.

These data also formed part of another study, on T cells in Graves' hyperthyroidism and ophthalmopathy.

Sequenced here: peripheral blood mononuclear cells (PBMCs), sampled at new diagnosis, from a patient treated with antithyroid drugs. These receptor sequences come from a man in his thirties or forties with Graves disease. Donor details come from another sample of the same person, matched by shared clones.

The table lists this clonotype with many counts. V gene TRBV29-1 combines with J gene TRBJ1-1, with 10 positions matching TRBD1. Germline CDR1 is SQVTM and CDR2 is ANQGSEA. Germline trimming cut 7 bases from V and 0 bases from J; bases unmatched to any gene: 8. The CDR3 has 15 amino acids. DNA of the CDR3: TGCAGCGGAGACAGGGGGCTCGGGATGAACACTGAAGCTTTCTTT. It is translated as CSGDRGLGMNTEAFF.

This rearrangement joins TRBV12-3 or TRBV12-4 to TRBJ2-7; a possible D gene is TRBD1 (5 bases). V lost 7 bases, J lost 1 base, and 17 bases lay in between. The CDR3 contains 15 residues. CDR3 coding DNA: TGTGCCAGCACCTTTAGAAGGGGCTGGTCCTACGAGCAGTACTTC. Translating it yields CASTFRRGWSYEQYF.

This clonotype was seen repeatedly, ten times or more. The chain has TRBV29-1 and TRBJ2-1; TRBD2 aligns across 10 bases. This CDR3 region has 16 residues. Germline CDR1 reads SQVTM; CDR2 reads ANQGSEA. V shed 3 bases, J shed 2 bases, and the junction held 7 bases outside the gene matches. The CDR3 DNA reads TGCAGCGTTGACGGACTAGCGGACCACACCTACAATGAGCAGTTCTTC. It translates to CSVDGLADHTYNEQFF.

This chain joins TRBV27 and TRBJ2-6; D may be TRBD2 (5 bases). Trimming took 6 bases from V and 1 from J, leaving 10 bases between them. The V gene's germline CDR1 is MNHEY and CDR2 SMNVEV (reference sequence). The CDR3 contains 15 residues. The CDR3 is CASSAPGSGANVLTF. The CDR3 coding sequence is TGTGCCAGCAGCGCTCCGGGATCTGGGGCCAACGTCCTGACTTTC.

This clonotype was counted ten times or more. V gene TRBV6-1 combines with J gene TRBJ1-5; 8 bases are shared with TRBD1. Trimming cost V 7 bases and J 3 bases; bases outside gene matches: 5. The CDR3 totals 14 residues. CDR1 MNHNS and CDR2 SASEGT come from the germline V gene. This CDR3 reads CASTDRGSNQPQHF. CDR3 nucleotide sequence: TGTGCCAGCACCGACAGGGGCTCCAATCAGCCCCAGCATTTT.

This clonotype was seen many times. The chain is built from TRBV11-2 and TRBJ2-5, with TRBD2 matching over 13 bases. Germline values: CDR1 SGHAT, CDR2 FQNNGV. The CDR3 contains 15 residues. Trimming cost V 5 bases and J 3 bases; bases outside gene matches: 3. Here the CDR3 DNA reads TGTGCCAGCAGCCCAGGACTAGCGGGAGAAGAGACCCAGTACTTC. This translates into CASSPGLAGEETQYF.

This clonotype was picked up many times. The CDR3 loop is CASSYSRGALDYNEQFF. The CDR3 region has the DNA TGTGCCAGCAGTTACTCGCGGGGGGCGCTGGACTACAATGAGCAGTTCTTC. The chain joins TRBV6-5 to TRBJ2-1, with 8 bases lining up with TRBD2. V shed 0 bases and J 3 bases; nucleotides not matched to a gene: 7. The CDR3 totals 17 residues. Germline V gene lookup returns CDR1 MNHEY and CDR2 SVGAGI.

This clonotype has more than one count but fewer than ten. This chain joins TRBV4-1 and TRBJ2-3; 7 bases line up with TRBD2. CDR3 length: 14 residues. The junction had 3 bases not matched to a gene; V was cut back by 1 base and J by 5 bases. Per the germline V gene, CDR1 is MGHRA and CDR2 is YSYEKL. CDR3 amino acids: CASSQASSGDTQYF. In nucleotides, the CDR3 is TGCGCCAGCAGCCAAGCGTCTAGCGGAGATACGCAGTATTTT.

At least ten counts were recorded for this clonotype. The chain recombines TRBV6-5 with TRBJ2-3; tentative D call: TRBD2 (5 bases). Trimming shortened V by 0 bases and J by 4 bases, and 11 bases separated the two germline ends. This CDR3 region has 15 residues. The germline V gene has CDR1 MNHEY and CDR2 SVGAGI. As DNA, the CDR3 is TGTGCCAGCAGTTACTCGATTGAGGGAGCAGATACGCAGTATTTT. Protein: CASSYSIEGADTQYF.

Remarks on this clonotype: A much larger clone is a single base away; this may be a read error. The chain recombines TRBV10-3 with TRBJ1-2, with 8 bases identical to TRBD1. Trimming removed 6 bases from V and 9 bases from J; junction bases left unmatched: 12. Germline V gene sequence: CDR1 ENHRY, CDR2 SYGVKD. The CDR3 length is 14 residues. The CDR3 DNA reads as TGTGCCATCAGGCTCGGACAGGGAGTATATTGCTACACCTTC. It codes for CAIRLGQGVYCYTF.

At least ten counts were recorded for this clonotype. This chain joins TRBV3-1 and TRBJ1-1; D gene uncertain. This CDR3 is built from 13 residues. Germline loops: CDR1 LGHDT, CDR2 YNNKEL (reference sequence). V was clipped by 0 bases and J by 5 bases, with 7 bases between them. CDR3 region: CASSQEWGTEAFF. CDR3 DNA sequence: TGTGCCAGCAGCCAAGAGTGGGGAACTGAAGCTTTCTTT.

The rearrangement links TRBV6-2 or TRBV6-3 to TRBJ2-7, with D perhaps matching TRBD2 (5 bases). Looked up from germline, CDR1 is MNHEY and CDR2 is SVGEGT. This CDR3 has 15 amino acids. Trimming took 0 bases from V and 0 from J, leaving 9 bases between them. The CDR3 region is CASSYSSGDSYEQYF. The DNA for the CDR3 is TGTGCCAGCAGTTACTCGAGCGGAGACTCCTACGAGCAGTACTTC.

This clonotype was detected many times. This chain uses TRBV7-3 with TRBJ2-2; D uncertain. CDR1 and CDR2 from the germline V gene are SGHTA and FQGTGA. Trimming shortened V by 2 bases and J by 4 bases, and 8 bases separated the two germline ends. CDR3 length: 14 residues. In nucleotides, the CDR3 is TGTGCCAGCAGCTTAGCATCGGTCACCGGGGAGCTGTTTTTT. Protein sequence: CASSLASVTGELFF.

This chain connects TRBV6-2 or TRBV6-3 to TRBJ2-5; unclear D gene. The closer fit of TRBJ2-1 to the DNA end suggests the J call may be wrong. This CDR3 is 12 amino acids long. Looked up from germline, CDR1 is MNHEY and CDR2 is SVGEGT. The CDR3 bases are TGTGCCAGCAAGGTTGGCGTCGGTGAGCAGTTCTTC. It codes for CASKVGVGEQFF.

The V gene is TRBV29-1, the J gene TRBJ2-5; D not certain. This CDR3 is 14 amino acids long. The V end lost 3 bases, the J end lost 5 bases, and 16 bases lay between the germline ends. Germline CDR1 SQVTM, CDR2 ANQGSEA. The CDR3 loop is CSVESALSLETQYF. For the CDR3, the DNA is TGCAGCGTTGAGTCGGCTCTCAGTCTTGAGACCCAGTACTTC.

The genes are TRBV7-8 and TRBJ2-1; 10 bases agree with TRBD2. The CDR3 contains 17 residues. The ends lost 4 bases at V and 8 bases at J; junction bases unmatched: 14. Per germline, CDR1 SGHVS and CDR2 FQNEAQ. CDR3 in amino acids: CASSWNPTSGIPDEQFF. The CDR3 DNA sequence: TGTGCCAGCAGCTGGAACCCCACTAGCGGGATCCCCGATGAGCAGTTCTTC.

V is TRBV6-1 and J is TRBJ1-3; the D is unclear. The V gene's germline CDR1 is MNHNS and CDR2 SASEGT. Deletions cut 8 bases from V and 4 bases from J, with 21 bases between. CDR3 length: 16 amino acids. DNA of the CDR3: TGTGCCAGCTCCGCGTGGACGTTTACCCGAGGAAACACCATATATTTT. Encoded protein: CASSAWTFTRGNTIYF.

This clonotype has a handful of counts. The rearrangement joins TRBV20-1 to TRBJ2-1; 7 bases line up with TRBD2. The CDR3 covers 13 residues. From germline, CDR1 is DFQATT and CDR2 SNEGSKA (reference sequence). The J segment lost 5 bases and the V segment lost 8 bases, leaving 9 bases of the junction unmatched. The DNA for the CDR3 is TGCAGTCTACTAGCGCTATTCGACAATGAGCAGTTCTTC. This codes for CSLLALFDNEQFF.

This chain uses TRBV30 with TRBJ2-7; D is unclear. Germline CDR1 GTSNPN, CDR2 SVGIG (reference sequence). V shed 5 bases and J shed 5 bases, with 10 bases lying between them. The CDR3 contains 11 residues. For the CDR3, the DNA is TGTGCCTGGGCTCTTATGCACGAGCAGTACTTC. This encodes CAWALMHEQYF.

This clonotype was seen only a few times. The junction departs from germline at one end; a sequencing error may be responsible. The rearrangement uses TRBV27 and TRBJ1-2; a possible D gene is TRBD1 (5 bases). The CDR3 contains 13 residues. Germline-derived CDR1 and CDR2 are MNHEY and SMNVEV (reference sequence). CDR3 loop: CVSMGRVNYGYTF. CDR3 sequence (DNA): TGTGTCAGCATGGGCAGGGTTAACTATGGCTACACCTTC.